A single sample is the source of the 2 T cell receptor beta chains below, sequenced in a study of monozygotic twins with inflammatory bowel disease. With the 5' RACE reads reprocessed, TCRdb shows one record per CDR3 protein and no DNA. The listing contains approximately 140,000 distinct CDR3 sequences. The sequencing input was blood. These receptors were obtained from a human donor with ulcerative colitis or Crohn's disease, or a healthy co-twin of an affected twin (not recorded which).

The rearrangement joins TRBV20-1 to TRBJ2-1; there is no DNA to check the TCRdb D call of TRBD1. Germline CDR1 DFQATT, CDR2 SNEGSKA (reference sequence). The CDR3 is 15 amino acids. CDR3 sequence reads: CSARGQLYPYNEQFF.

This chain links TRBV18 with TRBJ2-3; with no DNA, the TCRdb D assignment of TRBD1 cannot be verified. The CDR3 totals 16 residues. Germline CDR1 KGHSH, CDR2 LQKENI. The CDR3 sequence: CASSYAGTPSTDTQYF.